The text below deals with one T cell receptor (beta chain). The entry originates in a study of blood T cell repertoires in COVID-19. Across the whole study: T cells, B-cell-depleted T cells, or PBMCs provided the cDNA or gDNA that served as material.

The protocol was immunoSEQ multiplex PCR, while the TCRdb copy is restricted to in-frame clones and leaves out a portion. The sample includes roughly 160,000 clones, roughly 80% of them seen just once. The V gene end was trimmed by 11 bases and the J gene end by 4 bases; junction bases not matched to a gene: 17. From germline, CDR1 is SNHLY and CDR2 FYNNEI. This CDR3 is built from 17 residues. Seattle cases were enrolled at active infection and followed longitudinally. Source material: peripheral blood. The receptor comes from a woman aged 80 or over with COVID-19, enrolled during active disease. This chain joins TRBV2 and TRBJ2-5; 12 nucleotides agree with TRBD1. In DNA, the CDR3 is TGTGCCGTCCCTCAACCTGGGACAGGGGGCGGGGGAGAGACCCAGTACTTC. As protein: CAVPQPGTGGGGETQYF. The variable domain in full, completed from reference TRBV2 and TRBJ2-5, reads EPEVTQTPSHQVTQMGQEVILRCVPISNHLYFYWYRQILGQKVEFLVSFYNNEISEKSEIFDDQFSVERPDGSNFTLKIRSTKLEDSAMYFCAVPQPGTGGGGETQYFGPGTRLLVL.